The entry below gives a single TCR beta chain sequence along with its context. Its antigen is as yet unknown. The record originates from a study of T cells in Graves' hyperthyroidism and ophthalmopathy. Study-wide findings and caveats: Stable hyperthyroidism was separated from ophthalmopathy by a model based on 13 V-J features.

RNA transcripts were the template for amplifying TCR beta CDR3 regions. Carried out on the TCR CDR3, a first-round RT-PCR used the HTBI primer set. TCRdb re-analysed the multiplex PCR reads in MiXCR, keeping a single row per CDR3 protein. This table has approximately 360,000 distinct CDR3 sequences, roughly 25% appearing once. V dropped 4 bases and J dropped 5 bases, with 8 bases sitting between them. The CDR3 loop spans 12 amino acids. The germline gives CDR1 WNHNN, CDR2 SYGVQD (reference sequence). The specimen sequenced was blood. The receptor was isolated from a man aged 45-60 years with Graves' hyperthyroidism. This rearrangement joins TRBV10-1 to TRBJ1-1, with D tentatively TRBD1 (6 bases). CDR3 loop: CASSAQGTEAFF. In nucleotides, the CDR3 is TGCGCCAGCAGTGCACAGGGAACTGAAGCTTTCTTT.